Detailed here is one TCR beta chain. The antigen is unknown. V lost 0 bases and J lost 3, with 12 bases in between. The germline V gene has CDR1 SGHKS and CDR2 YYEKEE (reference sequence). The CDR3 contains 15 residues. The entry originates in a study of cytomegalovirus exposure and HLA in healthy donors. Study in general: Genetic ancestry analysis placed more than 80% of the roughly 400 donors that were genotyped in the Caucasian-associated cluster.

General observations from the study: Some TCR beta chains (more than 150 of them) were listed as cytomegalovirus-associated.

PCR amplification relied on 60 Vbeta primers (plus 13 Jbeta primers). Generated by immunoSEQ multiplex PCR, the TCRdb table keeps only in-frame clones and is missing some. The listing contains about 170,000 clones. The sequenced sample was PBMCs. The genes are TRBV5-5 and TRBJ1-1; perhaps TRBD1 as D (5 bases). The TCR was taken from a woman aged 18-29 years in good health and CMV-seropositive. DNA for the CDR3: TGTGCCAGCAGCTTGGGTCGGCAGGGATACACTGAAGCTTTCTTT. Translated: CASSLGRQGYTEAFF.